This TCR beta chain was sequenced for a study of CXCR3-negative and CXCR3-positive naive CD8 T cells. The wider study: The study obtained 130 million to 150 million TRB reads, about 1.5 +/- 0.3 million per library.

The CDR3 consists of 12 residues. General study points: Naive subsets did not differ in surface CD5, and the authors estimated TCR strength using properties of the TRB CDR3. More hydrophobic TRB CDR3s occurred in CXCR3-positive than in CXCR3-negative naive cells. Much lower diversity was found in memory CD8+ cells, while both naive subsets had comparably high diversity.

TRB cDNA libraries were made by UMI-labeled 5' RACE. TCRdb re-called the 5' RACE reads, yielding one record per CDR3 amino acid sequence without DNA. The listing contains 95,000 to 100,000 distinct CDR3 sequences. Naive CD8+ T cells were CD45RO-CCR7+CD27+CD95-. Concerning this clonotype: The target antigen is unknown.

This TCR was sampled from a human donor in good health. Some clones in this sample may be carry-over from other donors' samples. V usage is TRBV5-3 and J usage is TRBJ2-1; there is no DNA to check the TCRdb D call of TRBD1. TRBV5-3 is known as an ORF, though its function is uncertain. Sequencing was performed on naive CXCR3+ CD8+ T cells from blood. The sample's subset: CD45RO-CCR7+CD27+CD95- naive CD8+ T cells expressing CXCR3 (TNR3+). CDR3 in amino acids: CARSKQGHEQFF.